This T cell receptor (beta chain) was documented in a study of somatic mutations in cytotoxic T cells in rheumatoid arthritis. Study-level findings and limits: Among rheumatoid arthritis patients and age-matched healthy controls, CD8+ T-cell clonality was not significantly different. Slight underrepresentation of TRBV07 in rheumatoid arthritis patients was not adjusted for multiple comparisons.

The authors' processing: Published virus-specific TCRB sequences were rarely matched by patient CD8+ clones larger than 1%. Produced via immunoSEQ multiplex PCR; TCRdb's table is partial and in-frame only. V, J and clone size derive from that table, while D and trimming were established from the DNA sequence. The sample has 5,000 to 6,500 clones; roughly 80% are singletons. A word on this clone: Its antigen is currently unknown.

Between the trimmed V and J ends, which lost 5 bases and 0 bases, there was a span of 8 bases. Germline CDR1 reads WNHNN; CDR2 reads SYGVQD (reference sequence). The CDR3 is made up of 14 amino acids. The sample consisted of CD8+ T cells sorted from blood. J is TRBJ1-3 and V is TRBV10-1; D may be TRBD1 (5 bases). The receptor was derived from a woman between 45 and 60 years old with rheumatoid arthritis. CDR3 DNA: TGCGCCAGCAGTAGCAGGGACTCTGGAAACACCATATATTTT. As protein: CASSSRDSGNTIYF.